This is a list of T cell receptor beta chains from one sample in a study of blood T cells in healthy people across ages. In TCRdb, the 5' RACE reads were re-called with MiXCR into one record per CDR3 protein. The table includes over a million distinct CDR3 sequences, approximately 59% detected once. The specimen sequenced was blood. The receptors stem from a man aged 18 to 29 in good health. Each CDR3 is given with its conserved first and last residue. D genes are given only for firm matches. Size tells how often a clone was seen (once, few, many) or the class of an expanded clone, and some rows leave it out.

D,J,V,size,length,CDR3,DNA
TRBD2,TRBJ2-5,TRBV20-1,few,14,CSAPRLAGEETQYF,TGCAGTGCTCCAAGACTAGCGGGGGAAGAGACCCAGTACTTC
-,TRBJ2-3,TRBV11-1,-,14,CASTLTIGTDTQYF,TGTGCCAGCACTTTAACCATCGGCACAGATACGCAGTATTTT
-,TRBJ2-1,TRBV4-1,-,17,CASSQDPGLDSCNEQFF,TGCGCCAGCAGCCAAGATCCGGGACTGGACTCCTGCAATGAGCAGTTCTTC
TRBD1,TRBJ2-7,TRBV29-1,-,13,CSVDGQGFHEQYF,TGCAGCGTTGACGGACAGGGCTTCCACGAGCAGTACTTC
-,TRBJ2-7,TRBV7-2,-,16,CASSLLLASSSYEQYF,TGTGCCAGCAGCTTATTATTGGCTAGCAGTTCCTACGAGCAGTACTTC
TRBD2,TRBJ2-7,TRBV2,-,14,CASRPTSGVYEQYF,TGTGCCAGCCGGCCGACTAGCGGGGTTTACGAGCAGTACTTC
TRBD2,TRBJ2-5,TRBV18,-,16,CASSGPSGTYQETQYF,TGTGCCAGCTCTGGGCCTAGCGGGACCTACCAAGAGACCCAGTACTTC
-,TRBJ2-2,TRBV7-2,-,15,CASSPDVGLTGELFF,TGTGCCAGCAGCCCTGATGTAGGGCTCACCGGGGAGCTGTTTTTT
-,TRBJ1-4,TRBV7-2,-,15,CASSLGGAANEKLFF,TGTGCCAGCAGCTTAGGAGGAGCGGCTAATGAAAAACTGTTTTTT
TRBD2,TRBJ2-5,TRBV27,-,10,CASGEGTQYF,TGTGCCAGTGGGGAGGGGACCCAGTACTTC
-,TRBJ2-1,TRBV21-1,-,14,CASSGAGTYNEQFF,TGTGCCAGCAGCGGGGCGGGAACGTACAATGAGCAGTTCTTC
-,TRBJ2-1,TRBV21-1,few,18,CASSKASAGDRVGNEQFF,TGTGCCAGCAGCAAAGCGTCGGCGGGGGACAGGGTAGGCAATGAGCAGTTCTTC
-,TRBJ2-7,TRBV6-2/TRBV6-3,-,12,CATQGNWYEQYF,TGTGCCACCCAGGGGAATTGGTACGAGCAGTACTTC
TRBD2,TRBJ2-2,TRBV20-1,few,14,CSARTSGATGELFF,TGCAGTGCCAGAACTAGCGGAGCCACCGGGGAGCTGTTTTTT
TRBD2,TRBJ2-7,TRBV20-1,few,15,CSARATSGEPYEQYF,TGCAGTGCTAGAGCCACTAGCGGGGAACCCTACGAGCAGTACTTC
-,TRBJ2-1,TRBV6-5,-,13,CASTSGGDNEQFF,TGTGCCAGCACTTCGGGCGGGGACAATGAGCAGTTCTTC
-,TRBJ2-2,TRBV7-9,few,12,CASSDSTGELFF,TGTGCCAGCAGCGACAGCACCGGGGAGCTGTTTTTT
-,TRBJ2-1,TRBV20-1,-,15,CSARDNRGAYNEQFF,TGCAGTGCTAGAGATAATCGAGGAGCCTACAATGAGCAGTTCTTC
TRBD2,TRBJ2-3,TRBV6-5,once,20,CASSYFPRPGLAGVQDTQYF,TGTGCCAGCAGTTACTTCCCCCGACCAGGACTAGCGGGAGTTCAAGATACGCAGTATTTT
-,TRBJ2-3,TRBV4-1,-,16,CASSQVGAYSTDTQYF,TGCGCCAGCAGCCAAGTGGGGGCGTACAGCACAGATACGCAGTATTTT
TRBD1,TRBJ2-6,TRBV11-2,-,18,CASSLDWTGSTGANVLTF,TGTGCCAGCAGCTTAGATTGGACAGGGTCCACTGGGGCCAACGTCCTGACTTTC
-,TRBJ1-4,TRBV4-2,-,16,CASSQARGLLDEKLFF,TGTGCCAGCAGCCAGGCTAGAGGTCTCCTGGATGAAAAACTGTTTTTT
TRBD2,TRBJ2-5,TRBV7-6,-,14,CASSRAGVEETQYF,TGTGCCAGCAGCAGGGCGGGGGTAGAAGAGACCCAGTACTTC
TRBD1,TRBJ1-1,TRBV5-1,-,12,CASSWTGDEAFF,TGCGCCAGCAGCTGGACAGGGGATGAAGCTTTCTTT
-,TRBJ2-3,TRBV4-2,few,14,CASSQFGRTDTQYF,TGTGCCAGCAGCCAATTTGGCCGCACAGATACGCAGTATTTT
-,TRBJ2-3,TRBV20-1,-,14,CSALGDPSTDTQYF,TGCAGTGCTCTGGGGGATCCTAGCACAGATACGCAGTATTTT
-,TRBJ1-1,TRBV6-6,-,10,CASGQGEAFF,TGTGCCAGCGGCCAAGGAGAAGCTTTCTTT
-,TRBJ1-1,TRBV6-6,-,13,CASSLPFDTEAFF,TGTGCCAGCAGCCTCCCCTTTGACACTGAAGCTTTCTTT
TRBD1,TRBJ2-1,TRBV18,-,16,CASSPFGQGTLNEQFF,TGTGCCAGCTCACCCTTCGGACAGGGTACATTAAATGAGCAGTTCTTC
-,TRBJ1-2,TRBV11-2,-,16,CASSLVEGGLYYGYTF,TGTGCCAGCAGCTTAGTAGAAGGAGGACTTTACTATGGCTACACCTTC
TRBD1,TRBJ1-1,TRBV2,-,16,CASSELGQGADTEAFF,TGTGCCAGCAGTGAATTGGGACAGGGGGCGGACACTGAAGCTTTCTTT
-,TRBJ1-4,TRBV12-3/TRBV12-4,-,14,CASTPDGWDEKLFF,TGTGCCAGCACTCCAGACGGCTGGGACGAAAAACTGTTTTTT
TRBD1,TRBJ2-7,TRBV3-1,few,15,CASSPRTGMGYEQYF,TGTGCCAGCAGCCCCCGGACAGGGATGGGCTACGAGCAGTACTTC
-,TRBJ1-2,TRBV20-1,once,12,CSAQGRVYGYTF,TGCAGTGCTCAGGGCAGGGTCTATGGTTACACCTTC
TRBD2,TRBJ2-1,TRBV7-6,-,22,CASSLVVEAGGPVGSSYNEQFF,TGTGCCAGCAGCTTAGTAGTGGAGGCGGGAGGGCCGGTAGGGAGCTCCTACAATGAGCAGTTCTTC
-,TRBJ1-1,TRBV6-5,-,13,CASSLGTGAEAFF,TGTGCCAGCAGCCTGGGGACGGGCGCTGAAGCTTTCTTT
-,TRBJ2-5,TRBV4-2,-,14,CASSQVARQETQYF,TGTGCCAGCAGCCAAGTTGCCCGGCAAGAGACCCAGTACTTC
-,TRBJ2-7,TRBV6-6,-,13,CASRAEALYEQYF,TGTGCCAGCAGGGCAGAAGCTCTCTACGAGCAGTACTTC
-,TRBJ2-1,TRBV6-5,-,11,CASGRDNEQFF,TGTGCCAGCGGCAGGGACAATGAGCAGTTCTTC
TRBD1,TRBJ2-1,TRBV4-2,-,14,CASSRSDRANEQFF,TGTGCCAGCAGCCGATCGGACAGGGCTAATGAGCAGTTCTTC
-,TRBJ2-1,TRBV2,few,15,CASRSGILSYNEQFF,TGTGCCAGCAGATCAGGAATCCTCTCCTACAATGAGCAGTTCTTC
TRBD2,TRBJ2-1,TRBV28,-,14,CASRGGGAWDEQFF,TGTGCCAGCAGGGGGGGAGGGGCTTGGGATGAGCAGTTCTTC
TRBD1,TRBJ1-2,TRBV6-1,-,15,CGYRDRGPANYGYTF,TGTGGGTATCGAGACAGGGGGCCTGCTAACTATGGCTACACCTTC
TRBD2,TRBJ2-5,TRBV20-1,-,18,CSAREGLAGALYQETQYF,TGCAGTGCTAGAGAGGGACTAGCGGGGGCCTTGTACCAAGAGACCCAGTACTTC
-,TRBJ1-5,TRBV7-8,-,15,CASSFSGAHNQPQHF,TGTGCCAGCAGCTTCTCAGGAGCCCACAATCAGCCCCAGCATTTT
-,TRBJ2-3,TRBV7-2,-,18,CASSLVGVSGRSTDTQYF,TGTGCCAGCAGCTTGGTCGGAGTTTCAGGACGGAGCACAGATACGCAGTATTTT
TRBD1,TRBJ2-7,TRBV3-1,-,17,CASSQAPGTGFVYEQYF,TGTGCCAGCAGCCAAGCACCAGGGACAGGGTTTGTCTACGAGCAGTACTTC
TRBD2,TRBJ2-5,TRBV10-3,-,14,CAIRGAGGMETQYF,TGTGCCATCAGGGGAGCGGGGGGTATGGAGACCCAGTACTTC
-,TRBJ2-7,TRBV27,few,13,CASSIDRSYEQYF,TGTGCCAGCAGCATAGACAGGAGCTACGAGCAGTACTTC
-,TRBJ2-7,TRBV11-2,few,15,CASSLIGGQNYEQYF,TGTGCCAGCAGCTTGATCGGGGGGCAGAACTACGAGCAGTACTTC
TRBD1,TRBJ1-2,TRBV10-3,-,17,CAISRTGKSPAPYGYTF,TGTGCCATCAGTAGGACAGGGAAATCCCCGGCCCCCTATGGCTACACCTTC
-,TRBJ2-5,TRBV27,few,15,CASSPRRGDRETQYF,TGTGCCAGCAGTCCCAGGCGGGGAGATCGGGAGACCCAGTACTTC